The 20 T cell receptor beta chains reported below all come from one sample, sequenced in a study of shared clonotypes between healthy human individuals. Data came from immunoSEQ multiplex PCR; TCRdb stores just in-frame clones and leaves some out. The data contain just over 2,000,000 clones, 90% to 95% of them singletons. Material for sequencing was naive CD4+ T cells sorted from blood. The subset was: CD45RA+ positively selected. The receptors were sampled from a man between 18 and 35 years old in good health.

This chain uses TRBV6-1 with TRBJ1-2, with D perhaps matching TRBD1 (6 bases). Deletions cut 4 bases from V and 8 bases from J, with 14 bases between. The CDR3 covers 13 residues. Germline V gene lookup returns CDR1 MNHNS and CDR2 SASEGT. CDR3 DNA sequence: TGTGCCAGCAGTGCTCCCTTCAGGGGCGGCTACACCTTC. This encodes CASSAPFRGGYTF.

Remarks on this clone: This sample includes further DNA sequences coding for the same CDR3. The genes are TRBV5-4 and TRBJ2-5, with a possible D match to TRBD1 (5 bases). There are 13 residues in the CDR3. The V end was cut by 3 bases, the J end by 2 bases, with 8 bases between. From germline, CDR1 is SGHNT and CDR2 YYREEE (reference sequence). The CDR3 reads CASSSRTQETQYF. CDR3 nucleotide sequence: TGTGCCAGCAGCTCGAGGACACAAGAGACCCAGTACTTC.

As concerns this clone: This may be a read error: a much more frequent sequence differs by one nucleotide. The genes are TRBV11-3 and TRBJ2-2; D uncertain. Trimming left V 0 bases short and J 7 bases short, with 3 bases between. The CDR3 runs 12 residues. In germline, CDR1 is SGHNT, CDR2 YENEEA. CDR3 sequence: CASSLEGGELFF. CDR3 DNA: TGTGCCAGCAGCTTAGAGGGCGGGGAGCTGTTTTTT. Looking up the rest from reference TRBV11-3 and TRBJ2-2 gives the full variable domain: EAGVVQSPRYKIIEKKQPVAFWCNPISGHNTLYWYLQNLGQGPELLIRYENEEAVDDSQLPKDRFSAERLKGVDSTLKIQPAELGDSAVYLCASSLEGGELFFGEGSRLTVL.

The chain has TRBV2 and TRBJ2-5; 7 bases agree with TRBD1. Germline CDR1 SNHLY, CDR2 FYNNEI. V shed 4 bases, J shed 5 bases, and the junction held 10 bases outside the gene matches. This CDR3 is built from 15 residues. The CDR3 is CASSAQKTGSETQYF. CDR3 bases: TGTGCCAGCAGTGCCCAAAAGACAGGGTCTGAGACCCAGTACTTC.

The gene calls are TRBV11-2 and TRBJ2-1; weak D call: TRBD2 (6 bases). Germline CDR1 SGHAT, CDR2 FQNNGV. This CDR3 has 17 residues. The V end was cut by 5 bases, the J end by 0 bases, with 17 bases between. CDR3 DNA sequence: TGTGCCAGCAGCATGCTGGGCGCGGGGAGCTCCTACAATGAGCAGTTCTTC. It codes for CASSMLGAGSSYNEQFF. The full variable domain, with the rest looked up from reference TRBV11-2 and TRBJ2-1, is EAGVAQSPRYKIIEKRQSVAFWCNPISGHATLYWYQQILGQGPKLLIQFQNNGVVDDSQLPKDRFSAERLKGVDSTLKIQPAKLEDSAVYLCASSMLGAGSSYNEQFFGPGTRLTVL.

Only one count was recorded for this clone. The V gene is TRBV27, the J gene TRBJ2-5; tentatively, D is TRBD2 (6 bases). Germline CDR1 reads MNHEY; CDR2 reads SMNVEV (reference sequence). The germline V and J ends were trimmed by 6 bases and 4 bases, with 12 bases remaining between them. CDR3 length: 13 residues. CDR3 nucleotide sequence: TGTGCCAGCAGAAGGGTGGGGGGAGAGACCCAGTACTTC. It specifies CASRRVGGETQYF.

The genes are TRBV7-2 and TRBJ2-2, with TRBD2 matching 8 bases. The CDR3 length is 16 residues. The J segment lost 6 bases and the V segment lost 1 base, leaving 7 bases of the junction unmatched. In germline, CDR1 is SGHTA, CDR2 FQGNSA. This chain's CDR3 is CASSLGGLVVAGELFF. CDR3 in DNA: TGTGCCAGCAGCTTAGGGGGACTAGTAGTCGCCGGGGAGCTGTTTTTT.

The chain joins TRBV5-6 to TRBJ2-6, with D unclear. Per the germline V gene, CDR1 is SGHDT and CDR2 is YYEEEE. Trimming took off 0 bases at V and 1 base at J, with 14 bases between the two ends. The CDR3 is made up of 18 amino acids. CDR3 loop: CASSLAWQVPSGANVLTF. The CDR3 DNA reads TGTGCCAGCAGCTTGGCCTGGCAGGTTCCTTCTGGGGCCAACGTCCTGACTTTC.

This chain joins TRBV30 and TRBJ1-1, with D tentatively TRBD1 (5 bases). The CDR3 consists of 11 residues. The V end lost 5 bases, the J end lost 11 bases, and 15 bases lay between the germline ends. Germline CDR1 and CDR2: GTSNPN and SVGIG (reference sequence). The CDR3 DNA sequence: TGTGCCTGGGGAGAGGGACCTTGGGCTTTCTTT. Its protein product is CAWGEGPWAFF.

The rearrangement uses TRBV7-8 and TRBJ1-2, with TRBD1 matching 8 bases. This CDR3 is built from 13 residues. Germline values: CDR1 SGHVS, CDR2 FQNEAQ. V shed 6 bases and J 4 bases; nucleotides not matched to a gene: 4. For the CDR3, the DNA is TGTGCCAGCAGTCGACAGGGGATCTATGGCTACACCTTC. Its translation: CASSRQGIYGYTF. Supplemented by reference TRBV7-8 and TRBJ1-2, the full variable domain reads GAGVSQSPRYKVAKRGQDVALRCDPISGHVSLFWYQQALGQGPEFLTYFQNEAQLDKSGLPSDRFFAERPEGSVSTLKIQRTQQEDSAVYLCASSRQGIYGYTFGSGTRLTVV.

Note on this clone: The sample contains more than one DNA sequence encoding this CDR3. V usage is TRBV7-9 and J usage is TRBJ2-7; D is possibly TRBD1 or TRBD2 (5 bases each). This CDR3 region has 15 residues. The V and J ends lost 5 bases and 0 bases respectively, with 14 bases between them. Germline CDR1 reads SEHNR; CDR2 reads FQNEAQ (reference sequence). The CDR3 is CASSLAGTASYEQYF. Written as DNA, the CDR3 is TGTGCCAGCAGCCTGGCCGGGACCGCCTCCTACGAGCAGTACTTC.

The chain joins TRBV28 to TRBJ2-7; 10 bases match TRBD1. Germline trimming cut 1 base from V and 2 bases from J; bases unmatched to any gene: 8. Looked up from germline, CDR1 is MDHEN and CDR2 is SYDVKM. The CDR3 extends over 17 amino acids. The CDR3 loop reads CASSLSGTGVRAYEQYF. In DNA form, the CDR3 reads TGTGCCAGCAGTTTATCCGGGACAGGGGTTCGGGCCTACGAGCAGTACTTC. The variable domain in full, completed from reference TRBV28 and TRBJ2-7, reads DVKVTQSSRYLVKRTGEKVFLECVQDMDHENMFWYRQDPGLGLRLIYFSYDVKMKEKGDIPEGYSVSREKKERFSLILESASTNQTSMYLCASSLSGTGVRAYEQYFGPGTRLTVT.

V usage is TRBV7-8 and J usage is TRBJ1-5; D not certain. CDR1 is SGHVS and CDR2 is FQNEAQ in the germline V gene. The V gene lost 5 bases and the J gene lost 0 bases, with 17 bases spanning the gap. There are 17 residues in the CDR3. The CDR3 coding sequence is TGTGCCAGCAGCCGAGACACGAACTTTTATAGCAATCAGCCCCAGCATTTT. Encoded protein: CASSRDTNFYSNQPQHF.

This clone was counted a single time. This chain connects TRBV6-1 to TRBJ2-6, with 10 bases that match TRBD1. The J segment lost 2 bases and the V segment lost 2 bases, leaving 3 bases of the junction unmatched. Germline V gives CDR1 MNHNS, CDR2 SASEGT. This CDR3 has 17 amino acids. For the CDR3, the DNA is TGTGCCAGCAGTGAATTAGGACAGGGGGCTGGGGCCAACGTCCTGACTTTC. Translating gives CASSELGQGAGANVLTF.

This chain links TRBV21-1 with TRBJ2-7; the table's D call, TRBD2, was not checked against the DNA. TRBV21-1 is tagged as a pseudogene. There are 19 residues in the CDR3. CDR3 sequence (DNA): TGTGCCAGATGTTGGAGTGGCGGACTACCTGACTTACGAGTTCAGGGGCAGTACTTC. As protein: CARCWSGGLPDLRVQGQYF.

The CDR3 region is CASSWGGGTDTQYF. The CDR3 DNA reads TGTGCCAGCAGCTGGGGCGGGGGCACAGATACGCAGTATTTT. This rearrangement joins TRBV11-2 to TRBJ2-3; tentative D call: TRBD2 (6 bases). CDR3 size: 14 residues. V dropped 4 bases and J dropped 1 base, with 9 bases sitting between them. Germline V gene sequence: CDR1 SGHAT, CDR2 FQNNGV.

The chain links TRBV27 to TRBJ2-2, with no clear D. Germline CDR1 MNHEY, CDR2 SMNVEV (reference sequence). The CDR3 consists of 15 residues. Trimming left V 5 bases short and J 6 bases short, with 16 bases between. The CDR3 DNA reads as TGTGCCAGCAGTCGAACCATTGTGAAGGCCGGGGAGCTGTTTTTT. Translation gives CASSRTIVKAGELFF.

The chain combines TRBV5-6 with TRBJ1-3; D not resolved. Trimming cost V 2 bases and J 4 bases, with 7 bases left between them. CDR1 and CDR2 (germline): SGHDT, YYEEEE. The CDR3 extends over 13 amino acids. Here the CDR3 reads CASSFSTGNTIYF. The CDR3 nucleotides read TGTGCCAGCAGCTTCTCGACGGGAAACACCATATATTTT.

The chain carries TRBV7-9 and TRBJ1-1, with no clear D. CDR1 is SEHNR and CDR2 is FQNEAQ in the germline V gene (reference sequence). The CDR3 contains 11 residues. V lost 10 bases and J 11 bases, leaving 17 bases between the germline ends. CDR3 residues: CAIPLGGYAFF. The CDR3 coding sequence is TGTGCCATCCCACTCGGCGGATATGCTTTCTTT. Looking up the rest from reference TRBV7-9 and TRBJ1-1 gives the full variable domain: DTGVSQNPRHKITKRGQNVTFRCDPISEHNRLYWYRQTLGQGPEFLTYFQNEAQLEKSRLLSDRFSAERPKGSFSTLEIQRTEQGDSAMYLCAIPLGGYAFFGQGTRLTVV.

The rearrangement links TRBV11-2 to TRBJ2-7; the D gene is possibly TRBD1 (5 bases). The CDR3 has 15 residues. The V end was cut by 3 bases, the J end by 2 bases, with 14 bases between. CDR1 and CDR2 from the germline V gene are SGHAT and FQNNGV. The CDR3 bases are TGTGCCAGCAGCTTTCCCCGCCAGGGAACCTACGAGCAGTACTTC. Protein sequence: CASSFPRQGTYEQYF.